This T cell receptor (beta chain) was recovered during a study of blood T cell repertoires in COVID-19. Turning to the study itself: COVID-19 samples, acute and convalescent, were from the United States, Italy and Spain.

This CDR3 region has 13 residues. CDR1 and CDR2 (germline): SGHNT, YYREEE (reference sequence). The ends lost 4 bases at V and 6 bases at J; junction bases unmatched: 4. Per the authors' pipeline: Estimates of nucleated cell counts were drawn from the amplification of reference gene primers. Profiled with immunoSEQ multiplex PCR; TCRdb holds only in-frame clones, not every one. That table supplies the V and J calls and clone size; D and trimming were determined from the DNA. The table lists fewer than 200,000 clones, 80% to 90% of them singletons. V is TRBV5-4 and J is TRBJ2-3; TRBD1 matches at 8 bases. The sequence derives from a man aged 18 to 29 who had recovered from COVID-19. Sequencing used peripheral blood. The CDR3 loop reads CASSTDRGDTQYF. In nucleotides, the CDR3 is TGTGCCAGCAGCACCGACAGGGGTGATACGCAGTATTTT.